The present TCR beta chain was sequenced within a study of shared clonotypes between healthy human individuals (dated by TCRdb to the early 2020s). In the study overall: The cohort included a few men and two women between 18 and 49 years of age. To increase sequencing depth and limit assay-specific biases, different laboratories used diverse techniques to prepare libraries and sequence TCR repertoires. Between about 0.94 and 10 billion PBMCs per donor were obtained by leukapheresis. To estimate repertoire size and how much clonotype sharing occurs between individuals, the study deeply sequenced the blood TCR repertoires of 4 to 6 healthy adults.

The CDR3 covers 13 residues, taking in both the cysteine and the phenylalanine. Here the CDR3 DNA is all that survives: 39 bases in frame from base 1. TCR CDR3 regions were amplified from genomic DNA by multiplex PCR using the deep immunoSEQ assay. For each cell subset, the extracted genomic DNA was distributed evenly across all wells of several immunoSEQ 96-well plates, and each plate served as one replicate. For unsorted PBMC, roughly 0.3 ug genomic DNA, equal to about 29,000 T cell genomes, was loaded into each replicate PCR. Unsorted PBMC genomic DNA was sequenced across ten immunoSEQ deep assay plates. The purified libraries were quantified using a Qubit 3.0 fluorometer, sized with a Bioanalyzer 2100, and then quantified again using the KAPA Library Quantification kit. A separate single-read 150-cycle Illumina NextSeq 550 flow cell was used to sequence each immunoSEQ 96-well plate. The paper's data handling went like this. Because the immunoSEQ output included only junctional sequences and no quality scores, the filtering could not be the same as the filtering used for full-length reads. To assign V/J genes and CDR3, sequences were annotated against IMGT germline references using PyIR, a Python wrapper for IgBLAST v1.9. Reads were filtered out if the reads had weak V/J assignments (E-value above 1e-6), no CDR3, stop codons, out-of-frame junctions, or ambiguous translated residues. V3J clonotypes were defined by identical inferred V gene, J gene, and CDR3 amino acid sequence. Percentage overlap between repertoires was calculated by dividing the number of shared unique clonotypes by the size of the smaller repertoire. RTK rarefaction, the Chao1 estimator, and Recon v2.1 estimates of unobserved clonotypes were used to assess repertoire richness. TCRdb retrieved this table from immuneACCESS and kept in-frame rearrangements only. Not all clones are present; in checked studies, unresolved V genes account for under half, and no reason is known for the remainder. V and J calls and clone size are as listed in that table; D and trimming were resolved from the DNA. Across this sample there are approximately 460,000 clones, with approximately 80% seen only once. 12% of the sample is in the top ten clones.

Donors were healthy HIV-negative adults with no recently reported acute infections or vaccinations. Every donor was a Caucasian adult living in Nashville, Tennessee, USA. In the unsorted samples, 85 million to 100 million PBMCs were counted, and genomic DNA was extracted using the QIAamp DNA Blood Mini kit. Blood was collected by leukapheresis, and PBMCs were isolated by Ficoll-Histopaque density gradient centrifugation and then cryopreserved in liquid nitrogen vapor phase. A word on this clone: Its antigen has not been determined. A far larger clone is just one base off, so this is likely a read error. Different DNA sequences within this sample yield the same CDR3.

Broad study findings and their caveats: Sampling was limited to blood, and TCR repertoires in tissue likely differ from TCR repertoires in blood. Based on pairwise subsampling, the degree of clonotype sharing among donors was expected to be affected by sequencing depth. Because the study included a small number of donors, the genetic and exposure-history diversity represented was limited.

The V and J segments used are TRBV6-7 and TRBJ2-3, with no confident D gene call. TRBV6-7 qualifies as an ORF whose function is uncertain. The sequencing sample was made of PBMCs. This TCR derives from a woman in her 40s in good health. Some clones in this sample may be carry-over from other donors' samples. The DNA reads TGCGCCAGCAGTCACTTCACGACAGATACGCAGTATTTT. Its protein is CASSHFTTDTQYF.